Detailed here is one T cell receptor beta chain. The antigen is undetermined. The data were taken from a study of T cell responses to AZD1222 COVID-19 vaccine. Study results and limitations: A rise in Spike-specific TCR breadth and depth followed two AZD1222 doses. Females made up more of the donors, who were largely white British, and clonal diversity may have come out too low. Nearly half of spike-specific TCRs reportedly target unmutated variant regions.

Second-dose intervals of approximately 4 or approximately 12 weeks were pooled. CDR1 and CDR2 (germline): MNHEY, SMNVEV (reference sequence). This CDR3 region has 16 residues. Losses at the gene ends were 6 bases for V and 5 bases for J; bases not matched to a gene: 15. Using immunoSEQ multiplex PCR, the repertoire was profiled, and TCRdb retains in-frame clones only, with some absent. The repertoire includes 150,000 to 200,000 clones, approximately 90% of them detected once, and over 1.5% sits in the top ten. This clonotype was obtained from an adult who received the AZD1222 COVID-19 vaccine. The chain uses TRBV27 and TRBJ1-2; TRBD1 aligns across 7 bases. The material was peripheral blood, obtained 28 days after the second AZD1222 dose. The CDR3 coding sequence is TGTGCCAGCAGGCTCTCTGCCGGGACAGCCAATTATGGCTACACCTTC. This gives the protein CASRLSAGTANYGYTF.